One TCR beta chain is described in this entry. What it binds is unknown. At the DNA level, this CDR3 is encoded by other sequences in the same sample as well. This record comes from a study of shared clonotypes between healthy human individuals. General study findings and limits: Clonotypes shared by all four sorted-subset donors had higher generation probabilities than non-shared clonotypes. It was observed that roughly 4.8% of naive CD4 clonotypes were shared across several donors.

Trimming cost V 1 base and J 4 bases, with 4 bases left between them. From germline, CDR1 is MDHEN and CDR2 SYDVKM. The CDR3 is 12 amino acids. Free of recent acute infections or vaccinations, the donors were healthy HIV-negative adults. CD45RA-negative memory and CD45RA+ naive subsets were split from the CD4+ cells. Assay used: immunoSEQ multiplex PCR; TCRdb lists only in-frame clones, some missing. This table has some 2.3 million clones, 80% to 95% appearing once. The sample was naive CD4+ T cells from PBMCs. Subset defined: CD45RA+ positively selected. The sequence came from a man aged 18 to 30 in good health. Some clones in this sample may be carry-over from other donors' samples. The rearrangement joins TRBV28 to TRBJ1-2; D ambiguous. The CDR3 loop reads CASSLYGYGYTF. Here the CDR3 DNA reads TGTGCCAGCAGTTTATATGGCTATGGCTACACCTTC.